One T cell receptor beta chain is described in this entry. Its target antigen remains unknown. Base-call qualities are not available, and no considerably larger clone is one nucleotide away. At the junction V is shortened by 4 bases and J by 7 bases; bases outside the gene matches: 16. The germline V gene (reference sequence) supplies CDR1 GTSNPN and CDR2 SVGIG. Including cysteine and phenylalanine, the CDR3 has 16 amino acids. CDR3 DNA only is kept here, 48 bases in frame from base 1. The method was the immunoSEQ multiplex PCR assay. Under the source paper's analysis protocol: A statistical classification framework was built for diagnosing cytomegalovirus status from the catalog of TCR beta chain sequences. What TCRdb holds here is the immuneACCESS table cut down to in-frame rearrangements. Part of the clones is not present; checked against another copy, under half of the missing clones reflect an unresolved V gene, and the others are unexplained. The V and J calls and clone size come from that table; D and trimming were worked out from the DNA. The sample contains approximately 220,000 clones, 75% to 95% of them found a single time. The ten most abundant clones make up approximately 0.99% of the sample.

The data were obtained in a study of cytomegalovirus exposure and HLA in healthy donors (dated by TCRdb to about 2017). Some background on the complete study: According to a later analysis, one platform produced both the 100 to 150 validation repertoires and the 666 repertoires of the first cohort. The aim of the study was to test whether cataloging public T cell receptors could identify signatures of past pathogen exposure. Besides the first cohort of 500 to 700 subjects, a separate validation cohort made up of roughly 130 different subjects was used. The study combined high-throughput TCR immunosequencing, statistical association of individual TCRs with disease status, and machine learning to predict cytomegalovirus infection status.

Donors formed part of the validation cohort, which comprised 120 subjects and was distinct from the first cohort of 666 subjects. General conclusions and limits of the study: The study gave a list of 150 to 200 TCR beta chains associated with cytomegalovirus. Most TCR sequences were observed very rarely across donors, whereas some public TCRs were present in many individuals. Cytomegalovirus status was reported to be diagnosed by the classifier with high specificity and sensitivity in both the original and validation cohorts. A few of the identified cytomegalovirus-associated TCR beta chains were confirmed in vitro to be specific for cytomegalovirus antigens. The authors suggested that the approach could potentially be extended to other disease states and immunological phenotypes. Of the cluster scores, 85% to 95% were above 0 in a later analysis, which found that TCRs clustered in the first cohort also tended to co-occur in the 110 or so validation repertoires. The validation cohort had no HLA typing available for a later analysis, so co-occurrence within that cohort was assessed over all 130 or so repertoires.

The sample consisted of PBMCs. The clonotype originates from a woman between 18 and 29 years old in good health and CMV-seronegative. This receptor chain uses TRBV30 and TRBJ2-1; 7 bases in between match TRBD1. The sequenced DNA is TGTGCCTGGAAGAGAGGGATGGCAGGGGGATTTAATGAGCAGTTCTTC. This translates into CAWKRGMAGGFNEQFF.